Below, 32 T cell receptor beta chains from the same sample are listed, as sequenced in a study of metastatic and nonmetastatic thyroid tumors. Using MiXCR, TCRdb re-called clones from the PCR reads. The repertoire holds approximately 82,000 clones, with approximately 12% as singletons. Among the patients, none had received any treatment before thyroid surgery. The specimen was tumor tissue. The source is a female donor with papillary thyroid cancer or a benign thyroid nodule (not recorded which). Some clones in this sample may be carry-over from other donors' samples.

This clone has at least ten counts. V and J are TRBV5-1 and TRBJ2-5, with TRBD2 as a possible D gene (5 bases). Germline CDR1 reads SGHRS; CDR2 reads YFSETQ. This CDR3 has 15 amino acids. The V end was cut by 4 bases, the J end by 5 bases, with 18 bases between. The CDR3 coding sequence is TGCGCCAGCAGCCCGGGCGCGAGGGTGCGGGAGACCCAGTACTTC. As protein: CASSPGARVRETQYF.

This clone was counted at least ten times. This CDR3 is also generated by other DNA sequences in the sample. This chain uses TRBV19 with TRBJ2-7, with a tentative D call TRBD1 (6 bases). CDR1 is LNHDA, CDR2 SQIVND, per germline (reference sequence). V was shortened by 4 bases and J by 2 bases, with 12 bases between the two germline ends. The CDR3 runs 14 residues. The CDR3 DNA reads TGTGCCAGTAGTACCAGGGGAGTAACCTACGAGCAGTACTTC. This encodes CASSTRGVTYEQYF.

This clone appeared many times. This chain connects TRBV11-3 to TRBJ2-3; possibly TRBD1 or TRBD2 for D (5 bases each). Between the trimmed V and J ends, which lost 5 bases and 6 bases, there was a span of 9 bases. Germline loops: CDR1 SGHNT, CDR2 YENEEA. This CDR3 is built from 12 residues. The DNA of the CDR3 is TGTGCCAGCAGCGGCAGGGAGGATACGCAGTATTTT. Translating it yields CASSGREDTQYF.

This clone was seen repeatedly, ten times or more. For the CDR3, the DNA is TGTGCCAGCAGCTTATACGCAGATGAGCAGTTCTTC. Protein sequence: CASSLYADEQFF. The chain has TRBV7-3 and TRBJ2-1; no reliable D call. The CDR3 runs to 12 residues. Germline CDR1 SGHTA, CDR2 FQGTGA. Trimming cost V 2 bases and J 8 bases, with 7 bases left between them.

Only a few counts were recorded for this clone. Given a much more abundant clone one base away, this may be a read error. The genes are TRBV28 and TRBJ1-2; 7 nucleotides match TRBD1. This CDR3 is 17 amino acids long. Looked up from germline, CDR1 is MDHEN and CDR2 is SYDVKM. The V gene end was trimmed by 6 bases and the J gene end by 9 bases; junction bases not matched to a gene: 22. The DNA for the CDR3 is TGTGCCAGCAGAACAATGAGCTCGGGACAGAGCATATATCGCTACACCTTC. Residues: CASRTMSSGQSIYRYTF.

This clone showed up just a few times. The chain carries TRBV6-1 and TRBJ2-2, with 11 bases fitting TRBD2. The CDR3 covers 15 residues. The J segment lost 9 bases and the V segment lost 5 bases, leaving 8 bases of the junction unmatched. Germline V gene sequence: CDR1 MNHNS, CDR2 SASEGT. This chain's CDR3 is CASSSYPSGRRELFF. DNA for the CDR3: TGTGCCAGCAGTTCTTACCCTAGCGGGAGGCGGGAGCTGTTTTTT.

The sample holds many counts of this clone. The chain joins TRBV6-1 to TRBJ1-6, with D perhaps matching TRBD1 (6 bases). There are 14 residues in the CDR3. V dropped 8 bases and J dropped 0 bases, with 8 bases sitting between them. Germline CDR1 and CDR2: MNHNS and SASEGT. The CDR3, as DNA: TGTGCCAGCGGACAGAGCTCCTATAATTCACCCCTCCACTTT. Amino acids: CASGQSSYNSPLHF.

As concerns this clone: Because it lacks the conserved phenylalanine or tryptophan at the end, this CDR3 is likely a read error. The V call is TRBV20-1, the J call TRBJ2-2; weak D call: TRBD2 (6 bases). Deletions cut 5 bases from V and 2 bases from J, with 15 bases between. CDR1 is DFQATT and CDR2 is SNEGSKA in the germline V gene (reference sequence). The CDR3 totals 15 residues. CDR3 DNA sequence: TGCAGTGCTCCTCTCTTCGGGGGTAACACCGGGGAGCTGTTTTCT. It specifies CSAPLFGGNTGELFS.

This clone was counted ten times or more. The chain's CDR3 is CASSQDGETGGAYYGYTF. The CDR3 DNA is TGCGCCAGCAGCCAAGATGGAGAGACAGGGGGCGCATACTATGGCTACACCTTC. The chain is built from TRBV4-1 and TRBJ1-2; 10 positions agree with TRBD1. In germline, CDR1 is MGHRA, CDR2 YSYEKL. The CDR3 is 18 amino acids. V was pared by 0 bases and J by 3 bases, with 10 bases of the junction left unmatched.

This clone was seen repeatedly, ten times or more. This chain uses TRBV6-2 or TRBV6-3 with TRBJ2-5; 14 bases are shared with TRBD2. Germline-derived CDR1 and CDR2 are MNHEY and SVGEGT. With V trimmed by 5 bases and J by 5 bases, 10 bases remained unmatched. CDR3 length: 17 amino acids. The CDR3 region is CASSRYRLAGGRETQYF. CDR3 DNA sequence: TGTGCCAGCAGTCGCTATAGACTAGCGGGAGGGAGGGAGACCCAGTACTTC.

This clone was seen many times. The chain joins TRBV7-9 to TRBJ2-3, with D possibly TRBD2 on 6 matching bases. The V end lost 4 bases, the J end lost 2 bases, and 13 bases lay between the germline ends. This CDR3 contains 15 residues. Germline V gene data show CDR1 as SEHNR and CDR2 as FQNEAQ (reference sequence). The CDR3 DNA follows: TGTGCCAGCAGCTCGGAGGGACCCTTCACAGATACGCAGTATTTT. It translates to CASSSEGPFTDTQYF.

This clone was seen many times. The rearrangement joins TRBV5-4 to TRBJ1-1; 7 nucleotides line up with TRBD1. CDR1 is SGHNT, CDR2 YYREEE, per germline (reference sequence). The CDR3 has 14 residues. Trimming cost V 3 bases and J 1 base; bases outside gene matches: 3. The CDR3 sequence is CASSSRTGNTEAFF. The CDR3, as DNA: TGTGCCAGCAGCTCGAGGACAGGGAACACTGAAGCTTTCTTT.

This clone has just a few counts. Just one base apart from a much larger clone, this may be a read error. The rearrangement links TRBV2 to TRBJ2-5; D remains ambiguous. V lost 6 bases and J lost 5, with 19 bases in between. The CDR3 extends over 15 amino acids. The germline gives CDR1 SNHLY, CDR2 FYNNEI. This CDR3 is CASSSQAGVRETQYF. The CDR3 region has the DNA TGTGCCAGCAGCTCCCAGGCTGGAGTACGTGAGACCCAGTACTTC. The whole variable domain, filled in from reference TRBV2 and TRBJ2-5, reads EPEVTQTPSHQVTQMGQEVILRCVPISNHLYFYWYRQILGQKVEFLVSFYNNEISEKSEIFDDQFSVERPDGSNFTLKIRSTKLEDSAMYFCASSSQAGVRETQYFGPGTRLLVL.

J is TRBJ2-1 and V is TRBV30; possible D gene TRBD2, 6 bases. The CDR3 is 16 amino acids. Germline V CDR1 and CDR2: GTSNPN, SVGIG (reference sequence). Trimming removed 4 bases from V and 7 bases from J, with 23 bases in between. Here the CDR3 DNA reads TGTGCCTGGATGGGGCTAACTAGCATCGAGCTGAATGAGCAGTTCTTC. Translation: CAWMGLTSIELNEQFF. Combining the CDR3 with reference TRBV30 and TRBJ2-1 gives the whole variable domain SQTIHQWPATLVQPVGSPLSLECTVEGTSNPNLYWYRQAAGRGLQLLFYSVGIGQISSEVPQNLSASRPQDRQFILSSKKLLLSDSGFYLCAWMGLTSIELNEQFFGPGTRLTVL.

This clone was recorded many times. One junction end disagrees with the germline gene, perhaps due to a read error. The chain joins TRBV27 to TRBJ2-1; D not certain. The CDR3 totals 13 residues. CDR1 and CDR2 from the germline V gene are MNHEY and SMNVEV (reference sequence). This CDR3 reads CAGSFSKYNEQFF. The CDR3 DNA reads as TGTGCCGGCAGTTTCTCCAAATACAATGAGCAGTTCTTC.

This clone was seen at least ten times. The genes are TRBV7-3 and TRBJ2-2; D uncertain. This CDR3 is built from 14 residues. V was pared by 6 bases and J by 2 bases, with 10 bases between. Germline CDR1 and CDR2: SGHTA and FQGTGA. CDR3 coding DNA: TGTGCCAGCAGTCTTGACGGTAACACCGGGGAGCTGTTTTTT. It specifies CASSLDGNTGELFF.

This clone was seen a handful of times. This chain connects TRBV18 to TRBJ1-3; a weak D match, TRBD1 (6 bases). CDR1 and CDR2 (germline): KGHSH, LQKENI. The CDR3 runs to 16 residues. Trimming removed 3 bases at V and 4 bases at J, with 16 bases between. In nucleotides, the CDR3 is TGTGCCAGCTCACCCAACTCAGGGGACGTAGGAAACACCATATATTTT. Its translation is CASSPNSGDVGNTIYF.

This clone was observed at least ten times. The chain carries TRBV2 and TRBJ2-7; D tentatively fits TRBD1 or TRBD2 (5 bases each). Deletions cut 0 bases from V and 5 bases from J, with 11 bases between. Germline V gene data show CDR1 as SNHLY and CDR2 as FYNNEI. The CDR3 runs to 14 residues. CDR3 protein: CASSEAEAGNEQYF. CDR3 sequence (DNA): TGTGCCAGCAGTGAAGCGGAGGCAGGGAACGAGCAGTACTTC.

V is TRBV30 and J is TRBJ1-2, with 7 bases that match TRBD1. CDR1 GTSNPN and CDR2 SVGIG come from the germline V gene (reference sequence). Trimming took 0 bases from V and 8 from J; bases not matched to a gene: 9. The CDR3 has 14 residues. The CDR3 nucleotides read TGTGCCTGGAGTGTACTGGGCAGGGGGATCGGCTACACCTTC. As protein: CAWSVLGRGIGYTF.

This clone was counted ten times or more. The chain employs TRBV6-5 and TRBJ1-5, with D unresolved. V lost 2 bases and J lost 0, with 14 bases in between. The CDR3 is 17 residues long. Germline V gene lookup returns CDR1 MNHEY and CDR2 SVGAGI. The CDR3 DNA reads TGTGCCAGCAGTTACCTTAAAGCATCCCATAGCAATCAGCCCCAGCATTTT. Its protein is CASSYLKASHSNQPQHF.

This clone was observed at least ten times. The rearrangement joins TRBV24-1 to TRBJ2-5, with 9 nucleotides matching TRBD2. The germline V gene has CDR1 KGHDR and CDR2 SFDVKD. CDR3 size: 17 residues. V was clipped by 5 bases and J by 2 bases; unmatched bases: 11. The CDR3 bases are TGTGCCACCAGTGGGGCCCCACTAGCGGGCCCACAAGAGACCCAGTACTTC. Protein product: CATSGAPLAGPQETQYF.

This clone has just a few counts. A much larger clone differs by one base, so this may be a read error. The chain employs TRBV29-1 and TRBJ2-7; the D gene is possibly TRBD1 (6 bases). The germline gives CDR1 SQVTM, CDR2 ANQGSEA. The CDR3 is made up of 14 amino acids. Trimming removed 2 bases at V and 3 bases at J, with 14 bases between. The CDR3 protein is CSVESVETGYEQYF. DNA for the CDR3: TGCAGCGTTGAAAGCGTTGAGACAGGCTACGAGCAGTACTTC.

About this clone: A read error is possible here, since a much larger clone lies one base away. Other DNA sequences in the same sample also yield this CDR3. This chain joins TRBV11-1 and TRBJ1-1, with TRBD1 matching 9 bases. The CDR3 loop spans 17 amino acids. J gave up 2 bases and V 0 bases, and 7 bases lay outside the gene matches. Germline CDR1 SGHAT, CDR2 FQDESV (reference sequence). The CDR3 protein is CASSLAPHRGPNTEAFF. The DNA of the CDR3 is TGTGCCAGCAGCTTAGCACCTCACAGGGGGCCTAACACTGAAGCTTTCTTT.

This clone was recorded many times. This sequence joins TRBV11-2 and TRBJ2-7; D is perhaps TRBD2 (6 bases). The CDR3 loop spans 16 amino acids. Germline V CDR1 and CDR2: SGHAT, FQNNGV. Trimming stripped 5 bases from V and 3 bases from J, with 20 bases between. The CDR3 nucleotides read TGTGCCAGCAGCCACCACCGGGACTTGGGCCTCTACGAGCAGTACTTC. Protein product: CASSHHRDLGLYEQYF.

The table lists this clone with many counts. The chain combines TRBV6-5 with TRBJ2-7; D ambiguous. The V gene lost 2 bases and the J gene lost 0 bases, with 5 bases spanning the gap. The CDR3 extends over 13 amino acids. In germline, CDR1 is MNHEY, CDR2 SVGAGI. CDR3 residues: CASSYRSSYEQYF. The CDR3 DNA follows: TGTGCCAGCAGTTACAGGAGCTCCTACGAGCAGTACTTC.

This clone appeared many times. Other DNA sequences in the sample encode the same CDR3. J is TRBJ2-1 and V is TRBV20-1; TRBD1 matches at 10 bases. The CDR3 consists of 16 residues. Losses at the gene ends were 0 bases for V and 3 bases for J; bases not matched to a gene: 5. CDR1 and CDR2 (germline): DFQATT, SNEGSKA (reference sequence). The CDR3 sequence is CSARDTGTGDYNEQFF. The CDR3 DNA is TGCAGTGCTAGAGACACCGGGACAGGGGACTACAATGAGCAGTTCTTC.

About this clone itself: Being one base from a much bigger clone, this may be a read error. The V gene is TRBV5-4, the J gene TRBJ2-2; D is undetermined. Germline V gene data show CDR1 as SGHNT and CDR2 as YYREEE (reference sequence). The CDR3 spans 13 residues. CDR3 sequence (DNA): TGTGCCTGCAGCTTGGCGACCACCGGGGAGCTGTTTTTT. Its protein is CACSLATTGELFF. The variable domain in full, with the rest retrieved from reference TRBV5-4 and TRBJ2-2, is ETGVTQSPTHLIKTRGQQVTLRCSSQSGHNTVSWYQQALGQGPQFIFQYYREEENGRGNFPPRFSGLQFPNYSSELNVNALELDDSALYLCACSLATTGELFFGEGSRLTVL.

Worth noting for this clone: Relative to the germline gene, one junction end is altered; a read error may explain this. The V gene is TRBV25-1, the J gene TRBJ2-7; a weak D match, TRBD2 (6 bases). Germline CDR1 MGHDK, CDR2 SYGVNS. The CDR3 extends over 20 amino acids. CDR3 nucleotide sequence: TGTGTCAGCAGTGTTTGGCTAGCAGGAGAGGCAGACGGGAGAGGATACGAGCAGTACTTC. As protein: CVSSVWLAGEADGRGYEQYF.

This clone was picked up many times. The rearrangement uses TRBV19 and TRBJ2-3, with D unclear. This CDR3 has 16 amino acids. V was pared by 4 bases and J by 2 bases, with 16 bases between. From germline, CDR1 is LNHDA and CDR2 SQIVND (reference sequence). The CDR3: CASSTPFDHSTDTQYF. CDR3 nucleotide sequence: TGTGCCAGTAGTACGCCCTTTGACCACTCCACAGATACGCAGTATTTT.

This clone was seen many times. The V and J genes are TRBV6-6 and TRBJ1-1, with D hard to call. Germline V lookup: CDR1 MNHNY, CDR2 SVGAGI (reference sequence). V was pared by 0 bases and J by 8 bases, with 10 bases between. This CDR3 has 13 residues. CDR3 DNA: TGTGCCAGCAGTTACTCCTGGACTGAGGAAGCTTTCTTT. Translation: CASSYSWTEEAFF.

The V and J genes are TRBV5-1 and TRBJ2-7; no firm D call. The V end lost 3 bases, the J end lost 2 bases, and 18 bases lay between the germline ends. The CDR3 sequence is 16 residues long. Per germline, CDR1 SGHRS and CDR2 YFSETQ. The DNA for the CDR3 is TGCGCCAGCAGCTCGCCGGATGGATTTAGGCCCTACGAGCAGTACTTC. Its translation is CASSSPDGFRPYEQYF. Complete variable domain (other parts from reference TRBV5-1 and TRBJ2-7): KAGVTQTPRYLIKTRGQQVTLSCSPISGHRSVSWYQQTPGQGLQFLFEYFSETQRNKGNFPGRFSGRQFSNSRSEMNVSTLELGDSALYLCASSSPDGFRPYEQYFGPGTRLTVT.

Many counts were recorded for this clone. Other DNA sequences of this sample code for an identical CDR3. The genes are TRBV27 and TRBJ2-3; D tentatively reads TRBD1 or TRBD2 (6 bases each). This CDR3 region has 13 residues. The germline V gene encodes CDR1 MNHEY and CDR2 SMNVEV (reference sequence). V lost 3 bases and J 6 bases, leaving 10 bases between the germline ends. The CDR3 DNA sequence: TGTGCCAGCAGTTTTACGGGGGCGGATACGCAGTATTTT. Protein product: CASSFTGADTQYF.